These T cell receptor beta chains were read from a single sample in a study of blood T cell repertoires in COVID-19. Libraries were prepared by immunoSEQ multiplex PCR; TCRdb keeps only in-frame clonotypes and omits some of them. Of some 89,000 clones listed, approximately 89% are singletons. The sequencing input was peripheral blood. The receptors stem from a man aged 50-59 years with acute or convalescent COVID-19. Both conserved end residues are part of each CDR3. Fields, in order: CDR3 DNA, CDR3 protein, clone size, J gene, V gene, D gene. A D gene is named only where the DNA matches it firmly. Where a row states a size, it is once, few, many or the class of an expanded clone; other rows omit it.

TGTGCCAGCAGGTCAGGGGGCGCCGGAAACACCATATATTTT	CASRSGGAGNTIYF	.	TRBJ1-3	TRBV6-5	TRBD1
TGTGCCAGCAGACCCGGGACAGGCCCCGGGGAGCTGTTTTTT	CASRPGTGPGELFF	.	TRBJ2-2	TRBV5-5	TRBD1
TGTGCCAGCAGCTTGGGACAGGGGGACGAGCAGTACTTC	CASSLGQGDEQYF	once	TRBJ2-7	TRBV6-5	TRBD1
TGTGCCAGCAGCCCTACGGTTGAAAAACTGTTTTTT	CASSPTVEKLFF	.	TRBJ1-4	TRBV7-9	.
TGTGCCAGCAGCCCAAGGGACAGGGGGGCCGTGAACACTGAAGCTTTCTTT	CASSPRDRGAVNTEAFF	.	TRBJ1-1	TRBV9	TRBD1
TGTGCCAGTAGCCACGGACAGGGAAGGAACAATCAGCCCCAGCATTTT	CASSHGQGRNNQPQHF	.	TRBJ1-5	TRBV19	TRBD1
TGTGCCAGCAGTGAAGCGCTAGGGGGCCGTAATCAGCCCCAGCATTTT	CASSEALGGRNQPQHF	few	TRBJ1-5	TRBV6-1	TRBD1
TGTGCCAGCAGCTCCGAGGACAGGGGCCAAGAGACCCAGTACTTC	CASSSEDRGQETQYF	once	TRBJ2-5	TRBV11-2	TRBD1
TGTGCCAGCAGCACCCAGGGAGGAGAGCAGTTCTTC	CASSTQGGEQFF	.	TRBJ2-1	TRBV7-6	.
TGTGCCAGCTTGGTACAGACAACAAACACTGAAGCTTTCTTT	CASLVQTTNTEAFF	.	TRBJ1-1	TRBV18	.
TGTGCCAGCAGTTTAAAGGGAGGCCGGGATAATGAGCAGTTCTTC	CASSLKGGRDNEQFF	.	TRBJ2-1	TRBV28	.
TGTGCCAGCAGTTTGCGGGACGGAGACAATGAGCAGTTCTTC	CASSLRDGDNEQFF	.	TRBJ2-1	TRBV27	.
TGCGCCAGCAGCCAAGAGGCGGGGGACGGATCTGGGGCCAACGTCCTGACTTTC	CASSQEAGDGSGANVLTF	.	TRBJ2-6	TRBV4-1	TRBD2
TGTGCCAGCAGTTACCAACAGGGGAACACCGGGGAGCTGTTTTTT	CASSYQQGNTGELFF	.	TRBJ2-2	TRBV6-5	.
TGTGCCAGCAGCCTACTAGCGGGAGTGAGGGTTGAGCAGTTCTTC	CASSLLAGVRVEQFF	.	TRBJ2-1	TRBV28	TRBD2
TGTGCCAGTAGTCTCCGGGACAGGGGAGGAAACACCATATATTTT	CASSLRDRGGNTIYF	.	TRBJ1-3	TRBV19	TRBD1
TGTGCCAGCAGCTCGAGCGGGACAGGGGGGGAGACCCAGTACTTC	CASSSSGTGGETQYF	.	TRBJ2-5	TRBV7-2	TRBD1
TGCGCCAGCAGCCAAGATCTGGTTAGGCAGGGGGAGACCCAGTACTTC	CASSQDLVRQGETQYF	.	TRBJ2-5	TRBV4-3	.
TGTGCCAGCAGCTTGGCCCCCCGGGCGGGGGCCTACGAGCAGTACTTC	CASSLAPRAGAYEQYF	.	TRBJ2-7	TRBV5-5	TRBD2
TGTGCCAGCAGCTTACTTAGGGGGATTCGGTACACTGAAGCTTTCTTT	CASSLLRGIRYTEAFF	.	TRBJ1-1	TRBV7-8	.
TGTGCCAGCAGACAACAGACGGATAGCAATCAGCCCCAGCATTTT	CASRQQTDSNQPQHF	.	TRBJ1-5	TRBV6-5	.
TGTGCCAGCAGCGTCGCTACAGGGGGAAACACCATATATTTT	CASSVATGGNTIYF	.	TRBJ1-3	TRBV9	.
TGTGCCAGCAGCTTAGCGCGGGGCGGAGGGGTCACCATATATTTT	CASSLARGGGVTIYF	.	TRBJ1-3	TRBV7-2	.
TGTGCCACCAGGGGGCTTTACAATGAGCAGTTCTTC	CATRGLYNEQFF	.	TRBJ2-1	TRBV24-1	.